Ten or more counts support the clone carrying this T cell receptor beta chain. Its antigen is unidentified. After 5'RACE with constant-segment primers, TCR alpha and TCR beta cDNA libraries carrying sample barcodes and UMIs were obtained. TCRdb independently ran MiXCR on the 5' RACE reads; one entry per CDR3 protein. The sample includes some 340,000 distinct CDR3 sequences, roughly 13% seen only once; the top ten take about 22%. V lost 0 bases, J lost 3 bases, and 7 bases stayed unmatched. The germline V gene encodes CDR1 SEHNR and CDR2 FQNEAQ (reference sequence). The length of the CDR3 is 16 residues. This entry comes from a study of T-cell memory formation after mild COVID-19. Study overall: For the most part, TCR clusters were specific to one donor. Overall study results and limits: Those CD4+ clones that contracted were mainly in CM and EM (CD8+ ones in EMRA).

What was sequenced was PBMCs or a T cell subset sorted from them (not recorded which). The V call is TRBV7-9, the J call TRBJ1-1, with 7 bases aligning to TRBD1. The clonotype originates from a young man who had mild COVID-19 (a few samples of this study predate the infection). Cell type and time point are not known. The CDR3, as DNA: TGTGCCAGCAGCTTAGCTGGGACAGTCCTACACACTGAAGCTTTCTTT. Translation gives CASSLAGTVLHTEAFF. Looking up the rest from reference TRBV7-9 and TRBJ1-1 gives the full variable domain: DTGVSQNPRHKITKRGQNVTFRCDPISEHNRLYWYRQTLGQGPEFLTYFQNEAQLEKSRLLSDRFSAERPKGSFSTLEIQRTEQGDSAMYLCASSLAGTVLHTEAFFGQGTRLTVV.